This entry describes one T cell receptor (beta chain). The antigen remains undetermined. This sample stems from a study of T cell repertoires in cytomegalovirus infection. In germline, CDR1 is LGHNA, CDR2 YNFKEQ. The CDR3 loop spans 16 amino acids. The V gene lost 2 bases and the J gene lost 8 bases, with 19 bases spanning the gap. TCRdb processed the reads anew with MiXCR; each CDR3 protein has one entry. The sample holds 340,000 or so distinct CDR3 sequences, just under 25% seen once. The receptor comes from a human donor in good health (CMV status not recorded). Some clones in this sample may be carry-over from other donors' samples. The J gene is TRBJ2-1, the V gene TRBV4-2, with D hard to call. The material sequenced was cultured PBMCs, taken from culture after CMV antigen stimulation. The CDR3 here is CASSQRMASPFYEQFF. CDR3 bases: TGTGCCAGCAGCCAAAGAATGGCCTCACCTTTCTATGAGCAGTTCTTC.